Described below is a single TCR beta chain sequence and its context. Authors' analysis steps: Amplified reference gene primers provided the basis for estimating nucleated cell counts. Clones were sequenced by immunoSEQ multiplex PCR, and TCRdb holds only the in-frame ones, with some missing. V and J calls and clone size are copied from that table; D and trimming were computed from the DNA. The sample holds fewer than 40,000 clones, approximately 90% seen once. Germline CDR1 reads SGHRS; CDR2 reads YFSETQ. With V trimmed by 4 bases and J by 1 base, 9 bases remained unmatched. The CDR3 consists of 16 residues. The sample comes from a study of blood T cell repertoires in COVID-19. Background on the study: Italy, Spain and the United States were the sources of the convalescent and acute COVID-19 samples. Sample material is recorded as cDNA or gDNA derived from T cells, B-cell-depleted T cells, or PBMCs.

The receptor was derived from a human donor in a cohort sampled during active COVID-19. Sequences were obtained from peripheral blood. This chain connects TRBV5-1 to TRBJ1-1, with 8 bases lining up with TRBD1. CDR3 protein: CASSATQGVGNTEAFF. The CDR3, as DNA: TGCGCCAGCAGCGCCACACAGGGGGTGGGGAACACTGAAGCTTTCTTT.